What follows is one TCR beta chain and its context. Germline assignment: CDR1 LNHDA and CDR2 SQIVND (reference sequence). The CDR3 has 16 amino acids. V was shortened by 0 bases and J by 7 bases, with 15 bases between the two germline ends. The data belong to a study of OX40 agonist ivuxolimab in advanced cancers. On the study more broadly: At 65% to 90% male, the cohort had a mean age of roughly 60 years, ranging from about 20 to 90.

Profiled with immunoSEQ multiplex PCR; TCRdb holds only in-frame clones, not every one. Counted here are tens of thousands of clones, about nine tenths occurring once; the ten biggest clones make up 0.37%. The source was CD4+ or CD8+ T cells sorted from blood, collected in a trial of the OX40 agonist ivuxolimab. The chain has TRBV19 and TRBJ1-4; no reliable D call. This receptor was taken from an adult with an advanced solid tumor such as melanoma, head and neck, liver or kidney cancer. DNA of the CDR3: TGTGCCAGTAGTATAGATATGGCCCGTTTAGGTGAAAAACTGTTTTTT. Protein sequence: CASSIDMARLGEKLFF.